The source of this T cell receptor (beta chain) is a study of blood T cell repertoires in COVID-19. Study-wide background: Donors in the United States, Italy and Spain gave samples during acute or convalescent COVID-19. Nucleic acid was either cDNA or gDNA, and it came from T cells, B-cell-depleted T cells, or PBMCs.

In the source study's methods: Nucleated cell counts were estimated from reference gene primer amplification. The method was immunoSEQ multiplex PCR; TCRdb's version includes in-frame clones alone and lacks a portion of them. The D gene and trimming were derived from the DNA, and the V and J assignments and clone size from that table. The table has about 66,000 clones, about 86% seen once; the top ten hold about 7%. Germline V gives CDR1 LNHDA, CDR2 SQIVND (reference sequence). The CDR3 contains 16 residues. V dropped 3 bases and J dropped 4 bases, with 16 bases sitting between them. The gene calls are TRBV19 and TRBJ2-1; possible D gene TRBD1, 6 bases. The TCR comes from a man in his fifties with active COVID-19. The specimen was peripheral blood. In DNA, the CDR3 is TGTGCCAGTAGTATCAGCCCTATCGACAGGTACAATGAGCAGTTCTTC. Protein sequence: CASSISPIDRYNEQFF.